The 10 T cell receptor beta chains presented below share a single source sample, sequenced in a study of blood T cell repertoires in COVID-19. The table came from immunoSEQ multiplex PCR; TCRdb's copy has only in-frame clones and leaves some out. The repertoire holds 130,000 to 150,000 clones, with roughly four fifths as singletons. The sample consisted of peripheral blood. Every receptor here comes from a human donor with acute or convalescent COVID-19. The donor label of this sample is uncertain.

V and J are TRBV6-5 and TRBJ1-1; tentatively, D is TRBD1 (6 bases). The CDR3 sequence is 12 residues long. V lost 7 bases and J 5 bases, leaving 11 bases between the germline ends. Germline assignment: CDR1 MNHEY and CDR2 SVGAGI. The CDR3 protein is CASTYRETEAFF. CDR3 nucleotide sequence: TGTGCCAGCACATACAGGGAGACTGAAGCTTTCTTT.

The rearrangement uses TRBV6-5 and TRBJ1-3; the D is unclear. CDR3 size: 14 residues. Germline V gene data show CDR1 as MNHEY and CDR2 as SVGAGI. Deletions cut 4 bases from V and 3 bases from J, with 10 bases between. CDR3 in amino acids: CASSSPVYGNTIYF. The DNA of the CDR3 is TGTGCCAGCAGTTCCCCGGTCTATGGAAACACCATATATTTT.

The chain employs TRBV4-1 and TRBJ2-2, with 8 bases matching TRBD1. V shed 2 bases and J 9 bases; nucleotides not matched to a gene: 11. This CDR3 spans 16 amino acids. CDR1 and CDR2 (germline): MGHRA, YSYEKL. CDR3 loop: CASSQRTGSHSRELFF. The CDR3 DNA sequence: TGCGCCAGCAGCCAACGGACAGGGTCACACTCCAGGGAGCTGTTTTTT.

The rearrangement links TRBV15 to TRBJ1-4; D unclear. V gave up 1 base and J gave up 5 bases, with 8 bases separating them. The CDR3 is 14 amino acids. Germline assignment: CDR1 LNHNV and CDR2 YYDKDF (reference sequence). The chain's CDR3 is CATSRGGVNEKLFF. DNA for the CDR3: TGTGCCACCAGCAGAGGGGGAGTCAATGAAAAACTGTTTTTT.

The count of this clone is one. The chain employs TRBV2 and TRBJ1-3; D gene unclear. The CDR3 length is 15 residues. Germline CDR1 and CDR2: SNHLY and FYNNEI. With 5 bases removed from V and 0 bases from J, the gap between germline ends came to 11 bases. The DNA for the CDR3 is TGTGCCAGCAGTTACTCGGGGAACTCTGGAAACACCATATATTTT. Translating gives CASSYSGNSGNTIYF.

V is TRBV6-2 or TRBV6-3 and J is TRBJ1-5; no definite D call. The CDR3 contains 17 residues. Trimming removed 2 bases at V and 0 bases at J, with 14 bases between. The germline V gene has CDR1 MNHEY and CDR2 SVGEGT. The CDR3 protein is CASSYLGRPVSNQPQHF. For the CDR3, the DNA is TGTGCCAGCAGTTACCTGGGGAGACCCGTTAGCAATCAGCCCCAGCATTTT.

This clone has just a few counts. The chain has TRBV5-1 and TRBJ1-5; D perhaps matches TRBD1 (6 bases). Per germline, CDR1 SGHRS and CDR2 YFSETQ. V gave up 0 bases and J gave up 5 bases, with 12 bases separating them. This CDR3 is 15 amino acids long. The CDR3, as DNA: TGCGCCAGCAGCTTGGAGGTAGGGGGTCATCAGCCCCAGCATTTT. It translates to CASSLEVGGHQPQHF. Full variable domain (rest looked up from reference TRBV5-1 and TRBJ1-5): KAGVTQTPRYLIKTRGQQVTLSCSPISGHRSVSWYQQTPGQGLQFLFEYFSETQRNKGNFPGRFSGRQFSNSRSEMNVSTLELGDSALYLCASSLEVGGHQPQHFGDGTRLSIL.

This sequence joins TRBV6-6 and TRBJ1-1; D may be TRBD1 (6 bases). CDR1 MNHNY and CDR2 SVGAGI come from the germline V gene (reference sequence). V dropped 5 bases and J dropped 1 base, with 14 bases sitting between them. The CDR3 totals 15 residues. Written as DNA, the CDR3 is TGTGCCAGCAGTAAATACAGGGTCGGGAACACTGAAGCTTTCTTT. Translation: CASSKYRVGNTEAFF.

In this sample, this clone turned up once. This sequence joins TRBV6-5 and TRBJ2-5; possibly TRBD1 for D (7 bases). CDR3 size: 14 residues. Trimming cost V 10 bases and J 7 bases, with 22 bases left between them. Germline CDR1 and CDR2: MNHEY and SVGAGI. CDR3 region: CATKGGWGVWTQYF. The CDR3 DNA reads as TGTGCCACCAAAGGGGGCTGGGGGGTATGGACCCAGTACTTC.

The V call is TRBV15, the J call TRBJ2-7; 9 bases match TRBD1. The CDR3 runs 16 residues. Trimming removed 4 bases from V and 5 bases from J; junction bases left unmatched: 12. Germline assignment: CDR1 LNHNV and CDR2 YYDKDF (reference sequence). The chain's CDR3 is CATSIGTGQLFHEQYF. For the CDR3, the DNA is TGTGCCACCAGCATAGGGACAGGGCAGCTTTTCCACGAGCAGTACTTC.